This T cell receptor beta chain stems from a study of PD-L1 blockade in urothelial cancer. Study details: Patients commenced intravenous atezolizumab, 1,200 mg every 3 weeks, around 2014. Bladder-origin urothelial cancer in males covered twenty-five of 29 patients.

Each PCR received spiked synthetic TCR analog templates. Sequencing used immunoSEQ multiplex PCR; TCRdb keeps in-frame clones, though not all of them. The sample shows about 88,000 clones, 85% to 95% of them seen only once. CDR3 length equals 15 residues. CDR1 and CDR2 (germline): SGHTA, FQGNSA. With 4 bases removed from V and 7 bases from J, the gap between germline ends came to 17 bases. The TCR originated in a man aged 55-75 years with urothelial cancer. The specimen was PBMCs, collected around atezolizumab (anti-PD-L1) treatment. The rearrangement links TRBV7-2 to TRBJ2-1; a weak D match, TRBD2 (6 bases). CDR3 residues: CASSSDGGTGNEQFF. The DNA for the CDR3 is TGTGCCAGCAGCTCCGACGGGGGAACGGGGAATGAGCAGTTCTTC.